Sequencing of this T cell receptor beta chain was carried out in a study of blood T cell repertoires in COVID-19 (dated by TCRdb to 2020 to 2022). Context from the whole study: The collaborator samples originated in the United States, Italy and Spain and spanned the acute and convalescent phases of COVID-19. HLA class I and class II types, where available, came from metadata supplied by the sample provider rather than from assay-based typing. The material from the prospective study consisted of cDNA or gDNA derived from T cells, B-cell-depleted T cells, or PBMCs. Samples came from the ongoing ImmuneRACE study (first 160 participants) plus 1,254 subjects from 6 global collaborators. The dataset comprised deeply sampled blood TCRbeta repertoires from subjects exposed to, actively infected with, or recovered from COVID-19. A freely available public database, intended as a resource for researchers studying the immune response to SARS-CoV-2, is where the repertoires were released. The sample metadata nearly always contained a de-identified subject ID, COVID-19 status, age in years and sex.

The CDR1 and CDR2 encoded by the germline V gene (reference sequence) are SGHAT and FQDESV. Trimming takes 5 bases from V and 8 bases from J, and the germline ends sit 19 bases apart. The CDR3, from cysteine to phenylalanine, totals 15 residues. The CDR3 DNA has 45 bases and is translated from base 1. Overall study results and their limits: The amount of clinical and demographic metadata varied by source and participant and was provided uncurated.

TCRbeta CDR3 regions were amplified from genomic DNA by means of the immunoSEQ Assay, a bias-controlled multiplex PCR. Per the authors' processing: Within the assay, amplification of reference gene primers was used to estimate how many nucleated cells each sample contained. Sequence reads were collapsed and filtered to measure the absolute abundance of every unique TCRbeta CDR3 rearrangement. For each sample, productive Simpson clonality was calculated by taking the square root of Simpson's diversity index across productive rearrangements. TCRdb took this table from immuneACCESS and kept in-frame rearrangements with V and J called. Such tables lack part of the clones; where checked against another copy, unresolved V genes explain under half of the gap, and the rest is unexplained. The D gene and trimming were derived from the DNA, and the V and J assignments and clone size from that table. Here the sample has about 81,000 clones; 89% occur a single time. The top ten clonotypes cover about 12% of the sample.

The collaborating institutions used their own protocols to collect whole blood in K2EDTA tubes. For TCRbeta analysis, collaborator samples were shipped as frozen whole blood, as isolated PBMCs, or as DNA extracted from either sample type. Worth noting for this clone: The specificity of this receptor is unknown. No much larger clonotype is one base removed from it; base qualities were not supplied.

The TCR sequence derives from a man aged 70-80 years with active or convalescent COVID-19. Recombination connected TRBV11-1 to TRBJ2-1; tentative D gene TRBD2, with 6 bases matching. Sequencing was carried out using peripheral blood. In nucleotides, the sequence is TGTGCCAGCAGCCCCGGAGGGATAACGTGGGATGAGCAGTTCTTC. Translated, this is CASSPGGITWDEQFF.